The next 23 T cell receptor beta chains were all read from a single sample in a study of regulatory T cells in long-lasting Graves disease. CDR3-region Arm-PCR and iRepertoire HTBI primers produced the TCR beta libraries. MiXCR, run by TCRdb on the multiplex PCR reads, gives a single entry per CDR3 protein. The sample gives roughly 500,000 distinct CDR3 sequences, 13% of which show up once; 10% is in the top ten. Sample time point: newly diagnosed GD, antithyroid drugs for less than 3 months. Extracted RNA from PBMCs served as the source of the TCR library. The same data also went into a second study, on T cells in Graves' hyperthyroidism and ophthalmopathy.

The sample in question was peripheral blood mononuclear cells (PBMCs), obtained at new diagnosis, from a patient treated with antithyroid drugs. These receptors were taken from a man aged 30-40 years with Graves disease.

This clonotype occurred many times. V gene TRBV7-2 combines with J gene TRBJ1-2; a weak D match, TRBD1 (6 bases). This CDR3 spans 13 amino acids. The V end was cut by 8 bases, the J end by 6 bases, with 16 bases between. CDR1 and CDR2 (germline): SGHTA, FQGNSA. The CDR3 region is CASAEVGGNGYTF. The CDR3 region has the DNA TGTGCCAGCGCTGAAGTGGGGGGCAATGGCTACACCTTC.

This clonotype was picked up a small number of times. The chain carries TRBV4-1 and TRBJ1-6; TRBD1 aligns across 10 bases. V lost 4 bases and J lost 10; bases outside the gene matches: 7. Germline V gene sequence: CDR1 MGHRA, CDR2 YSYEKL. The CDR3 spans 15 residues. DNA for the CDR3: TGCGCCAGCAGCCTGCGAGGGACAGGGGTCTCACCCCTCCACTTT. Protein product: CASSLRGTGVSPLHF.

The table lists this clonotype with many counts. The rearrangement joins TRBV11-2 to TRBJ2-2; 11 bases line up with TRBD2. This CDR3 spans 15 amino acids. V lost 10 bases and J lost 2; bases outside the gene matches: 6. Germline V gives CDR1 SGHAT, CDR2 FQNNGV. The DNA of the CDR3 is TGTGCCACCACTAGCGGGGGTCGAAACACCGGGGAGCTGTTTTTT. Translating gives CATTSGGRNTGELFF.

This chain links TRBV20-1 with TRBJ2-7; the D is unclear. The CDR3 spans 11 residues. CDR1 is DFQATT, CDR2 SNEGSKA, per germline (reference sequence). The V end lost 5 bases, the J end lost 4 bases, and 9 bases lay between the germline ends. CDR3 protein: CSAGPNYEQYF. CDR3 bases: TGCAGTGCTGGCCCTAATTACGAGCAGTACTTC.

This chain connects TRBV19 to TRBJ2-4; perhaps TRBD2 as D (7 bases). CDR3 length: 15 residues. V was trimmed by 6 bases and J by 0 bases, leaving 12 bases between them. Germline-derived CDR1 and CDR2 are LNHDA and SQIVND (reference sequence). CDR3 amino acids: CASRRGGIAKNIQYF. The CDR3 DNA reads as TGTGCCAGTAGGCGCGGGGGCATAGCCAAAAACATTCAGTACTTC.

With respect to this clonotype: This may be a read error, as it is one base from a much larger clone. V gene TRBV6-2 or TRBV6-3 combines with J gene TRBJ1-1; TRBD1 is a possible D gene (6 bases). Germline V gene lookup returns CDR1 MNHEY and CDR2 SVGEGT. This CDR3 spans 14 amino acids. CDR3 sequence: CASSYSQGSTEALF. In nucleotides, the CDR3 is TGTGCCAGCAGTTACAGTCAGGGGAGCACTGAAGCTCTCTTT.

In its sample, this clonotype was seen many times. This chain connects TRBV12-5 to TRBJ1-5; the match to TRBD1 covers 9 bases. This CDR3 region has 14 residues. V was pared by 1 base and J by 5 bases, with 0 bases of the junction left unmatched. Germline CDR1 and CDR2: LGHNT and FRNRAP. The CDR3 DNA follows: TGTGCTAGTGGTTTGGGGACAGGGGATCAGCCCCAGCATTTT. Translated, it gives CASGLGTGDQPQHF.

The table lists this clonotype with many counts. The V call is TRBV12-3 or TRBV12-4, the J call TRBJ2-2, with D uncertain. The V end lost 3 bases, the J end lost 2 bases, and 13 bases lay between the germline ends. CDR3 length: 16 residues. CDR3 in DNA: TGTGCCAGCAGTTTCGGTGCAGCCTTCAACACCGGGGAGCTGTTTTTT. Its protein is CASSFGAAFNTGELFF.

About this clonotype itself: A much bigger clone sits one base away, suggesting this may be a read error. The genes are TRBV27 and TRBJ2-6; D is undetermined. Germline CDR1 is MNHEY and CDR2 is SMNVEV (reference sequence). CDR3 size: 14 residues. V lost 4 bases, J lost 0 bases, and 4 bases lay in between. The DNA for the CDR3 is TGTGCCAGCAGTTACGGCTCTGGGGCCAACGTCCTGACTTTC. Protein product: CASSYGSGANVLTF.

The sample holds many counts of this clonotype. The CDR3 protein is CSVGRQGTYEQYF. CDR3 in DNA: TGCAGCGTTGGGCGGCAGGGCACCTACGAGCAGTACTTC. V is TRBV29-1 and J is TRBJ2-7, with D possibly TRBD1 on 5 matching bases. With 4 bases removed from V and 2 bases from J, the gap between germline ends came to 12 bases. Per germline, CDR1 SQVTM and CDR2 ANQGSEA. The CDR3 totals 13 residues.

This clonotype has ten or more counts. This chain links TRBV7-9 with TRBJ2-3, with D maybe TRBD2 (6 bases). The CDR3 loop spans 17 amino acids. From germline, CDR1 is SEHNR and CDR2 FQNEAQ (reference sequence). Trimming pared 1 base from V and 2 bases from J, leaving 16 bases between. The CDR3 reads CASSLGGLGSHTDTQYF. The CDR3, as DNA: TGTGCCAGCAGCTTAGGGGGCCTCGGGAGTCACACAGATACGCAGTATTTT.

This clonotype came up many times. The gene calls are TRBV6-2 or TRBV6-3 and TRBJ1-1, with D possibly TRBD1 on 5 matching bases. V lost 8 bases, J lost 8 bases, and 12 bases lay in between. This CDR3 contains 11 residues. Germline lookup yields CDR1 MNHEY and CDR2 SVGEGT. CDR3 amino acids: CASPGGREAFF. CDR3 in DNA: TGTGCCAGCCCGGGGGGTAGGGAAGCTTTCTTT.

This clonotype has ten or more counts. An end of the junction does not agree with germline; a read error may underlie this. The chain employs TRBV7-7 and TRBJ2-1; perhaps TRBD2 as D (7 bases). The CDR3 is made up of 13 amino acids. Germline-derived CDR1 and CDR2 are SSHAT and FNYEAQ (reference sequence). CDR3 loop: CASSLGGVSEQFF. CDR3 sequence (DNA): TGTGCTAGCAGCTTAGGGGGGGTGAGTGAGCAGTTCTTC.

In this sample, this clonotype turned up many times. The gene calls are TRBV28 and TRBJ2-1; D possibly corresponds to TRBD1 (7 bases). The CDR3 loop spans 18 amino acids. V was pared by 2 bases and J by 10 bases, with 27 bases between. CDR1 is MDHEN, CDR2 SYDVKM, per germline. The CDR3 is CASSLGPYTGVGGGEQFF. CDR3 sequence (DNA): TGTGCCAGCAGTTTAGGCCCCTATACAGGGGTGGGGGGCGGGGAGCAGTTCTTC.

This clonotype was observed a handful of times. The rearrangement joins TRBV7-3 to TRBJ2-6, with D maybe TRBD1 (6 bases). Between the trimmed V and J ends, which lost 5 bases and 0 bases, there was a span of 14 bases. This CDR3 contains 17 residues. Germline CDR1 is SGHTA and CDR2 is FQGTGA. DNA of the CDR3: TGTGCCAGCAGCCCGTGGACAGCGAGCTCTGGGGCCAACGTCCTGACTTTC. It yields the protein CASSPWTASSGANVLTF.

This sequence joins TRBV7-2 and TRBJ1-2; D is perhaps TRBD1 (6 bases). V was shortened by 3 bases and J by 7 bases, with 12 bases between the two germline ends. CDR1 is SGHTA and CDR2 is FQGNSA in the germline V gene. The CDR3 contains 13 residues. The CDR3 region is CASSLGRGPGYTF. CDR3 nucleotide sequence: TGTGCCAGCAGCTTGGGCAGGGGTCCTGGCTACACCTTC.

This clonotype was seen many times. DNA for the CDR3: TGTGCCAGCAAAAAGACTAGCGGATACTACGAGCAGTACTTC. As protein: CASKKTSGYYEQYF. The chain has TRBV27 and TRBJ2-7; TRBD2 matches 9 bases. CDR1 and CDR2 (germline): MNHEY, SMNVEV (reference sequence). This CDR3 has 14 amino acids. Germline trimming cut 7 bases from V and 3 bases from J; bases unmatched to any gene: 7.

V usage is TRBV11-2 and J usage is TRBJ2-7, with D possibly TRBD1 on 5 matching bases. CDR1 SGHAT and CDR2 FQNNGV come from the germline V gene. The CDR3 runs to 14 residues. Trimming pared 5 bases from V and 2 bases from J, leaving 13 bases between. Here the CDR3 reads CASSQSSGTYEQYF. DNA of the CDR3: TGTGCCAGCAGCCAAAGTTCAGGGACCTACGAGCAGTACTTC. The full variable domain, rest sourced from reference TRBV11-2 and TRBJ2-7, is EAGVAQSPRYKIIEKRQSVAFWCNPISGHATLYWYQQILGQGPKLLIQFQNNGVVDDSQLPKDRFSAERLKGVDSTLKIQPAKLEDSAVYLCASSQSSGTYEQYFGPGTRLTVT.

In its sample, this clonotype was seen many times. The gene calls are TRBV6-2 or TRBV6-3 and TRBJ2-7, with a weak D call TRBD1 (5 bases). Germline V gives CDR1 MNHEY, CDR2 SVGEGT. Trimming stripped 3 bases from V and 3 bases from J, with 9 bases between. The CDR3 is 13 amino acids. Written as DNA, the CDR3 is TGTGCCAGCAGTTATGGGGCCATCTACGAGCAGTACTTC. Amino acid sequence: CASSYGAIYEQYF.

Many counts were recorded for this clonotype. V usage is TRBV11-2 and J usage is TRBJ2-5; TRBD2 is a possible D gene (6 bases). The CDR3 covers 16 residues. Germline CDR1 is SGHAT and CDR2 is FQNNGV. V lost 4 bases and J lost 5, with 20 bases in between. In DNA form, the CDR3 reads TGTGCCAGCAGCTCCGGGACTCCACGCCGGTTGGAGACCCAGTACTTC. It yields the protein CASSSGTPRRLETQYF.

The sample holds many counts of this clonotype. The chain carries TRBV20-1 and TRBJ2-1; D is ambiguous. This CDR3 has 11 residues. Trimming shortened V by 1 base and J by 9 bases, and 7 bases separated the two germline ends. CDR1 DFQATT and CDR2 SNEGSKA come from the germline V gene (reference sequence). The CDR3 is CSARASTEQFF. The CDR3 DNA follows: TGCAGTGCTAGAGCGAGCACTGAGCAGTTCTTC.

In its sample, this clonotype was seen many times. The V and J genes are TRBV7-8 and TRBJ2-4; D unresolved. Germline V gives CDR1 SGHVS, CDR2 FQNEAQ. The CDR3 spans 13 residues. The V end was cut by 3 bases, the J end by 9 bases, with 12 bases between. In DNA form, the CDR3 reads TGTGCCAGCAGCTTTCAACGTCCTGGCATTCAGTACTTC. Translation: CASSFQRPGIQYF.

This clonotype was seen many times. The chain is built from TRBV12-3 or TRBV12-4 and TRBJ2-3; perhaps TRBD1 as D (7 bases). The V and J ends lost 5 bases and 4 bases respectively, with 13 bases between them. The CDR3 consists of 14 residues. The CDR3 coding sequence is TGTGCCAGCAGTACGGGCAGGGGGGCAGATACGCAGTATTTT. Translated: CASSTGRGADTQYF.